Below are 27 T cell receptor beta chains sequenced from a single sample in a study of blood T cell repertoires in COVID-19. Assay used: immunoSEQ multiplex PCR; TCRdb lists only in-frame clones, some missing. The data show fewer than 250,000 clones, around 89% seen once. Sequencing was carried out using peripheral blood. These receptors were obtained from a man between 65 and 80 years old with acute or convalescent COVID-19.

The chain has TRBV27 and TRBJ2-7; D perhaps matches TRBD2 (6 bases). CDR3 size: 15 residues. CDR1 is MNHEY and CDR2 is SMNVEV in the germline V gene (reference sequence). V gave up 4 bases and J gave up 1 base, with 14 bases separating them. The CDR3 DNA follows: TGTGCCAGCAGTTCGACTAGTCGGTTTTCCTACGAGCAGTACTTC. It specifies CASSSTSRFSYEQYF.

For the CDR3, the DNA is TGTGCCTGGAAACAGGGGGCCGCTGGCTACACCTTC. Protein product: CAWKQGAAGYTF. The chain carries TRBV30 and TRBJ1-2; TRBD1 agrees at 9 bases. The CDR3 covers 12 residues. After removal of 4 bases from V and 7 bases from J, the junction contained 4 bases not matched to a gene. Germline CDR1 reads GTSNPN; CDR2 reads SVGIG (reference sequence).

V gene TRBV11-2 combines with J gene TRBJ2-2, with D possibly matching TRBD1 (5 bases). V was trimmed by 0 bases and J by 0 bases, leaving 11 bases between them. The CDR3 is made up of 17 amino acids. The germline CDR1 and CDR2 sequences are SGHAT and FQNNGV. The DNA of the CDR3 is TGTGCCAGCAGCTTAGACGGTGGGGCCGCGAACACCGGGGAGCTGTTTTTT. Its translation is CASSLDGGAANTGELFF.

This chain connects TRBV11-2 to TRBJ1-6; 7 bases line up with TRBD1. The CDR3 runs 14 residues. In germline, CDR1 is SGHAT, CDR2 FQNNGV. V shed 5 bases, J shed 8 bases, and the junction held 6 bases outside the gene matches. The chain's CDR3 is CASSPVDRYSPLHF. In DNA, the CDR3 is TGTGCCAGCAGCCCGGTGGACAGGTATTCACCCCTCCACTTT.

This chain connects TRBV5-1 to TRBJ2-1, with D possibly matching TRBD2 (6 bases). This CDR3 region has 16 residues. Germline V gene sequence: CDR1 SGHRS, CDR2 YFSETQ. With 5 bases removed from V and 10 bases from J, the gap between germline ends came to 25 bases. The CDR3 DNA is TGCGCCAGCAGTCGGCCCGGGACTGGGGTTCTGGGGGAGCAGTTCTTC. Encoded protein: CASSRPGTGVLGEQFF.

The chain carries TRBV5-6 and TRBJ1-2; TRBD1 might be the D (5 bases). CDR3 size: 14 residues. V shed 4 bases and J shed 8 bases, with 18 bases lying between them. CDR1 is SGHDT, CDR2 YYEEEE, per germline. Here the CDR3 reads CASSTGLPAWGYTF. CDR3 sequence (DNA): TGTGCCAGCAGCACGGGACTCCCTGCTTGGGGCTACACCTTC.

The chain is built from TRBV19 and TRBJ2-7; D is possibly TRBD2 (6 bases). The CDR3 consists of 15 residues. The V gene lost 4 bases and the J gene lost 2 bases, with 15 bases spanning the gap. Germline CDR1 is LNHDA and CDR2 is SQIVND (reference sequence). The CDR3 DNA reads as TGTGCCAGTAGTAAAACTAGCAGCGGCACCTACGAGCAGTACTTC. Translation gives CASSKTSSGTYEQYF.

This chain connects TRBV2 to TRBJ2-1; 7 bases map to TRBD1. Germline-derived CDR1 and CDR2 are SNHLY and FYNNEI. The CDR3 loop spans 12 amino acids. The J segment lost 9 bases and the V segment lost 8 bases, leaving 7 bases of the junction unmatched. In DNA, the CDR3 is TGTGCCAGCGGAACAGGGGTGGGTGAGCAGTTCTTC. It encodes CASGTGVGEQFF.

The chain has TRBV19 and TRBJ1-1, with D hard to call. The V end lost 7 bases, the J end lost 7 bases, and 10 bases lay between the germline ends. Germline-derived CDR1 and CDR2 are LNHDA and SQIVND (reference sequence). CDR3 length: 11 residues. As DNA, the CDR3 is TGTGCCAGTATTTCCAGACTTGAAGCTTTCTTT. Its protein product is CASISRLEAFF.

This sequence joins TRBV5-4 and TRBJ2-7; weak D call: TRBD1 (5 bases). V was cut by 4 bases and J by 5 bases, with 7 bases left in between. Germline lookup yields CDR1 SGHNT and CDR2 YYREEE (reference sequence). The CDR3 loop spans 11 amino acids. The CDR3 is CASSARDEQYF. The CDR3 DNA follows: TGTGCCAGCAGCGCCAGGGACGAGCAGTACTTC.

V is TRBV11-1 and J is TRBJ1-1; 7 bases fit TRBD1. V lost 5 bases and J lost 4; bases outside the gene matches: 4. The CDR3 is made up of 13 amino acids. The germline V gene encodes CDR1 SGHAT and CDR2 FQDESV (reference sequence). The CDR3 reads CASSKQGSTEAFF. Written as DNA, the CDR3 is TGTGCCAGCAGCAAACAGGGGTCCACTGAAGCTTTCTTT.

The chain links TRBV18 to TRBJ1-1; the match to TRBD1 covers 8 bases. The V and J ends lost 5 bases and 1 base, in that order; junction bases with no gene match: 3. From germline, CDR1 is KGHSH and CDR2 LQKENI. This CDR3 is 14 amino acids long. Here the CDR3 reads CASSNGQGNTEAFF. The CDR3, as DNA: TGTGCCAGCTCAAACGGACAGGGGAACACTGAAGCTTTCTTT.

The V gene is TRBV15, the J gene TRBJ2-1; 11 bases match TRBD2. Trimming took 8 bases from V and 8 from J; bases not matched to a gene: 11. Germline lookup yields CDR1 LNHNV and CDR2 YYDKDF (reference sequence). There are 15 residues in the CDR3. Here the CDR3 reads CATRASGRNLDEQFF. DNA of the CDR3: TGTGCCACCCGGGCTAGCGGGAGGAATTTAGATGAGCAGTTCTTC.

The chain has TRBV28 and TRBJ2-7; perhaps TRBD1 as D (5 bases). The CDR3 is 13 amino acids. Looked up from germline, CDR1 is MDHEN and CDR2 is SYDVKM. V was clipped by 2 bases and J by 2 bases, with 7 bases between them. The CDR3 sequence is CASSLQGPYEQYF. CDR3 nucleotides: TGTGCCAGCAGTTTACAGGGCCCCTACGAGCAGTACTTC.

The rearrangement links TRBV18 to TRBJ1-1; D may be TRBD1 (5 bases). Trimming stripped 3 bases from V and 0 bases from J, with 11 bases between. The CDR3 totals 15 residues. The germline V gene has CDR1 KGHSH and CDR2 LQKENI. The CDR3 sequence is CASSPRTLMNTEAFF. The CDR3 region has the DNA TGTGCCAGCTCACCGAGGACACTCATGAACACTGAAGCTTTCTTT.

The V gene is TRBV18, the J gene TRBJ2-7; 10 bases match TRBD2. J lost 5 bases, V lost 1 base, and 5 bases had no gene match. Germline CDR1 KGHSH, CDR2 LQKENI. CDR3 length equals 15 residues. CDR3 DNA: TGTGCCAGCTCACCACTAGGGACTAGCGCGGACGAGCAGTACTTC. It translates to CASSPLGTSADEQYF. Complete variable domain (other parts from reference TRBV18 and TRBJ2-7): NAGVMQNPRHLVRRRGQEARLRCSPMKGHSHVYWYRQLPEEGLKFMVYLQKENIIDESGMPKERFSAEFPKEGPSILRIQQVVRGDSAAYFCASSPLGTSADEQYFGPGTRLTVT.

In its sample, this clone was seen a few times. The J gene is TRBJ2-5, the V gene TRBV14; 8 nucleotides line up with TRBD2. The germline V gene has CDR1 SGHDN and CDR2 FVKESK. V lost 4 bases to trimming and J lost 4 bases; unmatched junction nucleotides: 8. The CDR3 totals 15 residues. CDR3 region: CASSPGGSGRETQYF. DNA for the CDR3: TGTGCCAGCAGCCCGGGGGGAAGCGGGAGAGAGACCCAGTACTTC. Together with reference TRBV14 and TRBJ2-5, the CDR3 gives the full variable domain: EAGVTQFPSHSVIEKGQTVTLRCDPISGHDNLYWYRRVMGKEIKFLLHFVKESKQDESGMPNNRFLAERTGGTYSTLKVQPAELEDSGVYFCASSPGGSGRETQYFGPGTRLLVL.

The CDR3 coding sequence is TGTGCCAGCAGTGACCGGACGGCGGGCAAGATAGAAGCTTTCTTT. Its protein is CASSDRTAGKIEAFF. The chain has TRBV6-1 and TRBJ1-1; D is unresolved. This CDR3 is 15 amino acids long. Germline values: CDR1 MNHNS, CDR2 SASEGT. Trimming removed 3 bases from V and 8 bases from J, with 19 bases in between.

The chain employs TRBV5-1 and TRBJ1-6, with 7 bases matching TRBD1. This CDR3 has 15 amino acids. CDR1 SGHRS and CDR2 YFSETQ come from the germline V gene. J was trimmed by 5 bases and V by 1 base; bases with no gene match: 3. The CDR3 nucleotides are TGCGCCAGCAGCTTGTGGGGACAGAATAATTCACCCCTCCACTTT. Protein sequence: CASSLWGQNNSPLHF.

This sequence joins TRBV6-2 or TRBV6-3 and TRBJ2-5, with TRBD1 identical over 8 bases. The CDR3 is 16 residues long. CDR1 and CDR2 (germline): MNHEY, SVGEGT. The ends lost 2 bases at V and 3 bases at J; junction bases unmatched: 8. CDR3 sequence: CASSYVDREVEETQYF. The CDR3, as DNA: TGTGCCAGCAGTTACGTGGACAGGGAGGTCGAAGAGACCCAGTACTTC.

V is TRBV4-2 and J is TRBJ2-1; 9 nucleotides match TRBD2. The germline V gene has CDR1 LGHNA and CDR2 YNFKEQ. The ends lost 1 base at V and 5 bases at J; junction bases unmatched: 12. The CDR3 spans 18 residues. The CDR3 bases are TGTGCCAGCAGCCAAGTCGGGAGTAGCGGGAGTAGAAACAATGAGCAGTTCTTC. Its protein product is CASSQVGSSGSRNNEQFF.

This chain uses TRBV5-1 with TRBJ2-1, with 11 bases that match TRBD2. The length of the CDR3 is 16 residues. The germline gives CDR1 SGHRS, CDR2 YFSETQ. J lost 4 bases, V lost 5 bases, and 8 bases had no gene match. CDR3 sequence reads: CASRVTSGGFYNEQFF. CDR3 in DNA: TGCGCCAGCAGGGTAACTAGCGGGGGCTTTTACAATGAGCAGTTCTTC.

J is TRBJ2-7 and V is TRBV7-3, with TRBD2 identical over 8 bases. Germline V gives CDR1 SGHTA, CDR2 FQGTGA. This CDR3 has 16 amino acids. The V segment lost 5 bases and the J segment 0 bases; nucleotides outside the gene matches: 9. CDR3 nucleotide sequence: TGTGCCAGCAGCCAAGAAGGAACTAGCGGCTCCTACGAGCAGTACTTC. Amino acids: CASSQEGTSGSYEQYF.

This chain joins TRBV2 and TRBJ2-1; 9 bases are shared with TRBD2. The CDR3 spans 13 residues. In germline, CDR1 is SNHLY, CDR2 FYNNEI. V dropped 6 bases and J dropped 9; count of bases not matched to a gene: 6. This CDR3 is CASRREAGGEQFF. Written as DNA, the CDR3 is TGTGCCAGCAGAAGGGAAGCGGGGGGTGAGCAGTTCTTC.

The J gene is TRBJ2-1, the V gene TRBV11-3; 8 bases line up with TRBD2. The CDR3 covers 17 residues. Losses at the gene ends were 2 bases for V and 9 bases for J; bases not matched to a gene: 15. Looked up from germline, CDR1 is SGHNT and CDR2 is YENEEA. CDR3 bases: TGTGCCAGCAGCTTATCTGCGGGAGGTTCGGTTACGAGTGAGCAGTTCTTC. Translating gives CASSLSAGGSVTSEQFF.

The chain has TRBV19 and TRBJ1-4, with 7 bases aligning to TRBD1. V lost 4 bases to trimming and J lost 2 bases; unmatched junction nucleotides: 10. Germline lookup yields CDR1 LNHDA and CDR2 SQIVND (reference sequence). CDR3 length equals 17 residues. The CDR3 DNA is TGTGCCAGTAGTAGGACAGGTTCTGATTCGACTAATGAAAAACTGTTTTTT. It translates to CASSRTGSDSTNEKLFF. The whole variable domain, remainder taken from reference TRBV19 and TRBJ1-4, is DGGITQSPKYLFRKEGQNVTLSCEQNLNHDAMYWYRQDPGQGLRLIYYSQIVNDFQKGDIAEGYSVSREKKESFPLTVTSAQKNPTAFYLCASSRTGSDSTNEKLFFGSGTQLSVL.

The CDR3, as DNA: TGTGCCACCTCCCAAGGGGTTTACCAAGAGACCCAGTACTTC. Translated, it gives CATSQGVYQETQYF. This chain uses TRBV18 with TRBJ2-5; the D gene is possibly TRBD1 (5 bases). From germline, CDR1 is KGHSH and CDR2 LQKENI. This CDR3 has 14 residues. The V end lost 10 bases, the J end lost 0 bases, and 15 bases lay between the germline ends.